Sequencing of this TCR beta chain was carried out in a study of CD8+CD57+ T cells in acquired aplastic anemia. Sequenced patients had shown CD8+CD57+ cell expansion by flow cytometry. Looked up from germline, CDR1 is SGDLS and CDR2 is YYNGEE. This CDR3 is built from 16 residues. Trimming cost V 4 bases and J 5 bases; bases outside gene matches: 7. Genomic DNA provided the template from which TCR beta VDJ and CDR3 profiles were obtained. TCRdb processed the reads anew with MiXCR; each CDR3 protein has one entry. The data contain about 180,000 distinct CDR3 sequences, more than 60% of them seen just once; the ten biggest clones take up approximately 40%.

The chain has TRBV9 and TRBJ2-2; 11 bases align to TRBD2. The TCR was taken from a human donor with aplastic anemia. Sequencing was carried out using sorted CD4+, CD8+, or CD8+CD57+ T cells (not recorded which) from PBMCs. CDR3 sequence reads: CASSPLGTSGTGELFF. CDR3 DNA: TGTGCCAGCAGCCCGCTAGGGACTAGCGGAACCGGGGAGCTGTTTTTT. Complete variable domain (other parts from reference TRBV9 and TRBJ2-2): DSGVTQTPKHLITATGQRVTLRCSPRSGDLSVYWYQQSLDQGLQFLIQYYNGEERAKGNILERFSAQQFPDLHSELNLSSLELGDSALYFCASSPLGTSGTGELFFGEGSRLTVL.